This T cell receptor (beta chain) appears in the sequencing data of a study of cytomegalovirus exposure and HLA in healthy donors. V was trimmed by 2 bases and J by 5 bases, leaving 13 bases between them. Germline CDR1 reads MDHEN; CDR2 reads SYDVKM. The CDR3 sequence is 14 residues long. PCR used 60 Vbeta primers and 13 Jbeta primers. Profiled with immunoSEQ multiplex PCR; TCRdb holds only in-frame clones, not every one. The sample records around 120,000 clones, less than 20% being singletons. The chain is built from TRBV28 and TRBJ2-7; D is perhaps TRBD2 (6 bases). Sequencing was performed on PBMCs. This TCR came from a woman between 18 and 29 years old in good health and CMV-seronegative. The CDR3 loop is CASSLGREVNEQYF. In nucleotides, the CDR3 is TGTGCCAGCAGTTTAGGCAGGGAGGTCAACGAGCAGTACTTC.